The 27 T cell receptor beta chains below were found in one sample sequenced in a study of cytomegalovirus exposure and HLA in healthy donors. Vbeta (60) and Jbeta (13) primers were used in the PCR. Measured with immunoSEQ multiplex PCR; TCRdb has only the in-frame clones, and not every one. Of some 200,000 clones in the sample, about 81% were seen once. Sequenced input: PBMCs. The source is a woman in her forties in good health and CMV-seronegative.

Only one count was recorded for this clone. CDR3: CASSPGDRAETQYF. CDR3 in DNA: TGCGCCAGCAGCCCCGGAGACAGGGCAGAGACCCAGTACTTC. The chain has TRBV5-1 and TRBJ2-5; 7 nucleotides match TRBD1. This CDR3 has 14 residues. V lost 4 bases, J lost 4 bases, and 7 bases stayed unmatched. Germline V lookup: CDR1 SGHRS, CDR2 YFSETQ.

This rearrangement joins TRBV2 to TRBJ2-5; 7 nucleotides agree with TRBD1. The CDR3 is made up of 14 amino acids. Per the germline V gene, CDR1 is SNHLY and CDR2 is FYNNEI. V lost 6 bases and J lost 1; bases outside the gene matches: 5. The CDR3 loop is CASSKGQTQETQYF. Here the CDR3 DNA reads TGTGCCAGCAGCAAGGGACAGACCCAAGAGACCCAGTACTTC.

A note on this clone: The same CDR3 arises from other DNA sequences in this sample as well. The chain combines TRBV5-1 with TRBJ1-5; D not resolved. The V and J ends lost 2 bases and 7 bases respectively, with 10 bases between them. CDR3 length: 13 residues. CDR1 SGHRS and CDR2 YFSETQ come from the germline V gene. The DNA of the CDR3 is TGCGCCAGCAGCTTCAGCGTTGGACAGCCCCAGCATTTT. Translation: CASSFSVGQPQHF.

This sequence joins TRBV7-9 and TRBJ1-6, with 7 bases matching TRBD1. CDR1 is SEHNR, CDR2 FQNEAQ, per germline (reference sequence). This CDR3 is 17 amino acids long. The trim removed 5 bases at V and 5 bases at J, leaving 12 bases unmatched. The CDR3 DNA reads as TGTGCCAGCAGCGCAGCAATGACAGGGTCTCATAATTCACCCCTCCACTTT. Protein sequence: CASSAAMTGSHNSPLHF.

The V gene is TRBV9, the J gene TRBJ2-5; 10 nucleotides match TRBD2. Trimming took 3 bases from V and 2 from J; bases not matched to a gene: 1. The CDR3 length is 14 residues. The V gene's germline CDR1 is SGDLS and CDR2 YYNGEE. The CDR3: CASSAAGGQETQYF. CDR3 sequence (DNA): TGTGCCAGCAGCGCAGCGGGAGGGCAAGAGACCCAGTACTTC.

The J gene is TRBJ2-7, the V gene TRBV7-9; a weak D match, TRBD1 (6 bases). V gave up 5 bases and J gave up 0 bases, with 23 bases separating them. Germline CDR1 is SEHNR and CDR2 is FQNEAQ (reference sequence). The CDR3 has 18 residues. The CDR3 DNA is TGTGCCAGCAGCCCAGTGGTGGCAGGGGCCCGTTTCTCCTACGAGCAGTACTTC. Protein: CASSPVVAGARFSYEQYF.

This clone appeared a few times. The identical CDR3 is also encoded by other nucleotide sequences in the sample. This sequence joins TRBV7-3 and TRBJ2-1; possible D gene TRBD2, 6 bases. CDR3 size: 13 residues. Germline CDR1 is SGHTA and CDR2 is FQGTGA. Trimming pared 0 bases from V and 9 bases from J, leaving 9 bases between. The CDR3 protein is CASSLTPGGEQFF. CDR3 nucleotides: TGTGCCAGCAGCTTAACTCCCGGGGGTGAGCAGTTCTTC. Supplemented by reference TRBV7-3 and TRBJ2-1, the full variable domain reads GAGVSQTPSNKVTEKGKYVELRCDPISGHTALYWYRQSLGQGPEFLIYFQGTGAADDSGLPNDRFFAVRPEGSVSTLKIQRTERGDSAVYLCASSLTPGGEQFFGPGTRLTVL.

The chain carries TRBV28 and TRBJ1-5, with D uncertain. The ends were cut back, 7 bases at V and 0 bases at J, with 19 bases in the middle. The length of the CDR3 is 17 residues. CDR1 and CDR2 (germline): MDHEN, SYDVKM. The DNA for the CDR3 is TGTGCCAGCATCAAAGGAATCGGGTTGCCTAGCAATCAGCCCCAGCATTTT. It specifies CASIKGIGLPSNQPQHF.

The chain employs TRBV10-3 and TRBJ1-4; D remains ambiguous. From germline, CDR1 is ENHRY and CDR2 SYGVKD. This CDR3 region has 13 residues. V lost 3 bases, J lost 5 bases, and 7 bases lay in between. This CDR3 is CAISDNRNEKLFF. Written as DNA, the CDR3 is TGTGCCATCAGTGATAACCGGAATGAAAAACTGTTTTTT.

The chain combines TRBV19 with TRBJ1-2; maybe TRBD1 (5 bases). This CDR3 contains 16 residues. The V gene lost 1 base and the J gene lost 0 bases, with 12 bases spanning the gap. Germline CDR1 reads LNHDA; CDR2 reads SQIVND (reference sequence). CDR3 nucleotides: TGTGCCAGTAGTATAGGTTGGGGCGCATCTAACTATGGCTACACCTTC. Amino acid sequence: CASSIGWGASNYGYTF.

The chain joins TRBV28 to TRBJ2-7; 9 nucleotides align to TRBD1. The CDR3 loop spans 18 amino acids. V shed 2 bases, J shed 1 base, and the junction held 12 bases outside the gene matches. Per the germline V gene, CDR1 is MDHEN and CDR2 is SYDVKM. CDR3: CASSLGTGLGVTSYEQYF. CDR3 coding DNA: TGTGCCAGCAGTTTAGGGACAGGGTTGGGTGTAACATCCTACGAGCAGTACTTC.

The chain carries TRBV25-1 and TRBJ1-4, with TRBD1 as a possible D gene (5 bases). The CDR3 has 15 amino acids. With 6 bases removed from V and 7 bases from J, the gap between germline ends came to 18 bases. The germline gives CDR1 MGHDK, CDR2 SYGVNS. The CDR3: CASSQEGRGGEKLFF. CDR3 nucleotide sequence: TGTGCCAGCAGCCAGGAGGGCCGGGGGGGTGAAAAACTGTTTTTT.

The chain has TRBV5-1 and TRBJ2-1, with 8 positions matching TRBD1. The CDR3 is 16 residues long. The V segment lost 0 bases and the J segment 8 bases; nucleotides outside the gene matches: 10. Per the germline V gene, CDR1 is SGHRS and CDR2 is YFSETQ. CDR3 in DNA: TGCGCCAGCAGCTTGGCCGGACAGGGACCAGCCGATGAGCAGTTCTTC. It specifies CASSLAGQGPADEQFF.

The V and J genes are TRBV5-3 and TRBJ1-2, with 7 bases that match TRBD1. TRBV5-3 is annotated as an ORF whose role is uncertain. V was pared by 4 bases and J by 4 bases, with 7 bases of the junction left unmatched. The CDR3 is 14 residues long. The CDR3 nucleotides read TGTGCCAGAAGCCGATCAGGGGGTGGCTATGGCTACACCTTC. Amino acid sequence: CARSRSGGGYGYTF.

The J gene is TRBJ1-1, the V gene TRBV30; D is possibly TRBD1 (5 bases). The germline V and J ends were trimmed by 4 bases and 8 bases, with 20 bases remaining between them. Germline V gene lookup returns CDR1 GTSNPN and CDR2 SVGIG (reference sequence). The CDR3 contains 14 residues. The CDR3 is CAWTPGTQVQEAFF. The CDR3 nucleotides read TGTGCCTGGACCCCCGGGACTCAAGTTCAAGAAGCTTTCTTT.

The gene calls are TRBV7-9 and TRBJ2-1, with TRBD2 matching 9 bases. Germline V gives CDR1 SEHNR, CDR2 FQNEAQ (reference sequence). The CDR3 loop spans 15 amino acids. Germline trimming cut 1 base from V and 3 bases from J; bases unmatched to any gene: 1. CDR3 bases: TGTGCCAGCAGCTTAGGACTAGCGGTCTACAATGAGCAGTTCTTC. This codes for CASSLGLAVYNEQFF.

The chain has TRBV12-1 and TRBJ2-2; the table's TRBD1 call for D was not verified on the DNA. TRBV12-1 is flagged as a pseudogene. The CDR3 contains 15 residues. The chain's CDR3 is CASSFADRGRWELFF. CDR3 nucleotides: TGTGCCAGCAGCTTTGCAGACAGGGGAAGATGGGAGCTGTTTTTT.

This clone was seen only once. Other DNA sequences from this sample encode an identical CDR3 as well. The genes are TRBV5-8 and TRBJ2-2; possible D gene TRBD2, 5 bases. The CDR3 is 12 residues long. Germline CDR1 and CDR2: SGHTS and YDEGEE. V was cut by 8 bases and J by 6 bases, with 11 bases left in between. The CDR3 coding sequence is TGTGCCAGTACGGGATACTCCGGGGAGCTGTTTTTT. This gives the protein CASTGYSGELFF.

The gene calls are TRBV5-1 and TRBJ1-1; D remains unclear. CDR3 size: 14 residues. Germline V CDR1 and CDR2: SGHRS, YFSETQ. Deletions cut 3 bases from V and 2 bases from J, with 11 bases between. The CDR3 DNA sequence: TGCGCCAGCAGCTCGACACCGGGAAACACTGAAGCTTTCTTT. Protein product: CASSSTPGNTEAFF.

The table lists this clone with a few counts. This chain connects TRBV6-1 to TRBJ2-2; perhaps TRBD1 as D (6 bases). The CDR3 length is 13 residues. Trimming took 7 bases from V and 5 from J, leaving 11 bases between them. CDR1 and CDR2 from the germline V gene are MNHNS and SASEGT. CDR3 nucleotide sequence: TGTGCCAGCACCGGTCAGGGGACCGGGGAGCTGTTTTTT. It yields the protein CASTGQGTGELFF.

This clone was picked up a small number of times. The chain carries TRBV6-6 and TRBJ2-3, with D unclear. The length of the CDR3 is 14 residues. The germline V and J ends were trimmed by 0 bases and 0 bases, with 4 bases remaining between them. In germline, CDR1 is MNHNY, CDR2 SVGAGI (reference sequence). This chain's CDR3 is CASSYSSSTDTQYF. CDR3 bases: TGTGCCAGCAGTTACTCGAGTAGCACAGATACGCAGTATTTT.

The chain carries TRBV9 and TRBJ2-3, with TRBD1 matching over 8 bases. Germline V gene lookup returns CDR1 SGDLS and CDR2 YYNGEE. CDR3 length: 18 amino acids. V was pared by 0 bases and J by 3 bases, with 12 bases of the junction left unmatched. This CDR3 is CASSVGEAGQVRTDTQYF. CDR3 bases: TGTGCCAGCAGCGTAGGAGAGGCGGGACAGGTGAGGACAGATACGCAGTATTTT. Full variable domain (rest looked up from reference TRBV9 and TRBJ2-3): DSGVTQTPKHLITATGQRVTLRCSPRSGDLSVYWYQQSLDQGLQFLIQYYNGEERAKGNILERFSAQQFPDLHSELNLSSLELGDSALYFCASSVGEAGQVRTDTQYFGPGTRLTVL.

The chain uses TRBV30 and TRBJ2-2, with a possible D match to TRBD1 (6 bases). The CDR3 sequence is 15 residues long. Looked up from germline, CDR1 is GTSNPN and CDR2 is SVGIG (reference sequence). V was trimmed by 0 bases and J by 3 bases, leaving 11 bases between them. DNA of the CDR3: TGTGCCTGGAGTGTACTCGGGACATACACCGGGGAGCTGTTTTTT. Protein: CAWSVLGTYTGELFF.

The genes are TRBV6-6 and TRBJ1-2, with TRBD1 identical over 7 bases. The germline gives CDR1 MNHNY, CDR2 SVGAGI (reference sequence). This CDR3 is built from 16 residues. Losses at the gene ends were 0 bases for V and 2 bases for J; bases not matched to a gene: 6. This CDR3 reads CASSYSRTGQNYGYTF. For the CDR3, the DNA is TGTGCCAGCAGTTACTCCAGGACAGGCCAAAACTATGGCTACACCTTC.

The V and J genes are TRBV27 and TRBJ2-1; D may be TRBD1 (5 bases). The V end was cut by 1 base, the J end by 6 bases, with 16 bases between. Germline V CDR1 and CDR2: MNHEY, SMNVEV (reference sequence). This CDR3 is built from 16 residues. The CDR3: CASSLFGQGLVNEQFF. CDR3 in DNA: TGTGCCAGCAGTTTATTCGGCCAGGGTCTAGTCAATGAGCAGTTCTTC.

This CDR3 is CASEDRGNTEAFF. CDR3 in DNA: TGTGCCAGCGAGGACAGAGGGAACACTGAAGCTTTCTTT. The gene calls are TRBV2 and TRBJ1-1, with D possibly being TRBD1 (6 bases). The CDR3 is made up of 13 amino acids. Trimming stripped 8 bases from V and 1 base from J, with 11 bases between. Germline assignment: CDR1 SNHLY and CDR2 FYNNEI.

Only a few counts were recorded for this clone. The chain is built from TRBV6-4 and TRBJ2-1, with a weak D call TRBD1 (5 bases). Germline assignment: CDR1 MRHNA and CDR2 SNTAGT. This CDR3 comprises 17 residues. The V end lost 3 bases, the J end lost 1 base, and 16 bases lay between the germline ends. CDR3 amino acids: CASSETEQALSYNEQFF. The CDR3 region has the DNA TGTGCCAGCAGTGAGACGGAACAGGCCCTTTCCTACAATGAGCAGTTCTTC.